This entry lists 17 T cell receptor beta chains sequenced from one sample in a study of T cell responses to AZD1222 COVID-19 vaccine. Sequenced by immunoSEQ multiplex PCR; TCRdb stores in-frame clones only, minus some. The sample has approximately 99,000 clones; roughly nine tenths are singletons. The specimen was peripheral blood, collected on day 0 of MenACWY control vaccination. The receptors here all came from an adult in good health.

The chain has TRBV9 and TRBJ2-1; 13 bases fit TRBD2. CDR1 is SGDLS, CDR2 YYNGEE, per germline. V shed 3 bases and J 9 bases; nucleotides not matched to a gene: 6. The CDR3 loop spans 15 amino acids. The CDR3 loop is CASSETSGGAGEQFF. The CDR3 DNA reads TGTGCCAGCAGCGAAACTAGCGGGGGGGCGGGTGAGCAGTTCTTC.

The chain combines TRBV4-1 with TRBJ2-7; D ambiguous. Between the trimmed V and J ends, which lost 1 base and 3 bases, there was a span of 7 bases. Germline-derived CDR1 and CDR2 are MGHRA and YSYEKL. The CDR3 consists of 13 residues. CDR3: CASSQVSSYEQYF. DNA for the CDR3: TGCGCCAGCAGCCAAGTAAGCAGCTACGAGCAGTACTTC.

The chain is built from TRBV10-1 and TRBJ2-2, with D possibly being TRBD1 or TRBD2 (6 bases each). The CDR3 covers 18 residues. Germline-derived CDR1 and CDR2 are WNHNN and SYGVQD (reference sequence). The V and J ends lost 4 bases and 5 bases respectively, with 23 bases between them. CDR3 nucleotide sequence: TGCGCCAGCAGTGGAGGGGACGTGTCGGGGGCGGGAACCGGGGAGCTGTTTTTT. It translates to CASSGGDVSGAGTGELFF.

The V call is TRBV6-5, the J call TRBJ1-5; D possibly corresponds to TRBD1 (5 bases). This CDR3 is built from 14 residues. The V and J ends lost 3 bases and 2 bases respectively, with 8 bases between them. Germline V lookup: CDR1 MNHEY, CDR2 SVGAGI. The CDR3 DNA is TGTGCCAGCAGTTATGGGACGGGCAATCAGCCCCAGCATTTT. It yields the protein CASSYGTGNQPQHF.

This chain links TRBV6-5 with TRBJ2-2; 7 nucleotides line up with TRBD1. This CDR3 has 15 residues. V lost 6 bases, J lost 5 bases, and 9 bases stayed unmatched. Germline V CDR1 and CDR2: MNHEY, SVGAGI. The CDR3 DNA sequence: TGTGCCAGCAGCCTCAACAGGGGTGTGACCGGGGAGCTGTTTTTT. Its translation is CASSLNRGVTGELFF.

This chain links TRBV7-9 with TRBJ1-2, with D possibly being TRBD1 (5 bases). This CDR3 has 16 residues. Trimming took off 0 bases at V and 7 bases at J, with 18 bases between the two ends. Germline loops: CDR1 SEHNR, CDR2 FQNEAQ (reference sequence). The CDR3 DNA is TGTGCCAGCAGCTTAGCTTCGGAGGGGAGGACCAGTGGCTACACCTTC. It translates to CASSLASEGRTSGYTF.

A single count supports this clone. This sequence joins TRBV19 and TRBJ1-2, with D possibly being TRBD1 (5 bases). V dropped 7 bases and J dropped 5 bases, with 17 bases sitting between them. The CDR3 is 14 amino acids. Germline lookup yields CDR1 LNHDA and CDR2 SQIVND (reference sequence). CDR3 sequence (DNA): TGTGCCAGTACCGAACCGGGACGACATTATGGCTACACCTTC. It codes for CASTEPGRHYGYTF.

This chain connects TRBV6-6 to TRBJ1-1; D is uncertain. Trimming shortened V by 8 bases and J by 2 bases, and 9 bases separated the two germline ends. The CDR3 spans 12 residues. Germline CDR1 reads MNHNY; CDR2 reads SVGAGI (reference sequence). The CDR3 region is CASAWPNTEAFF. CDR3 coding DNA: TGTGCCAGCGCTTGGCCTAACACTGAAGCTTTCTTT.

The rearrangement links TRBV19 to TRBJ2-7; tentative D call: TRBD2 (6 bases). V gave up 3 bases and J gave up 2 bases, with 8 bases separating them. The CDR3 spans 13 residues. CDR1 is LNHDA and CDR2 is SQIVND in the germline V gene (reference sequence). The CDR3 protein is CASSMTGAYEQYF. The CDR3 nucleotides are TGTGCCAGTAGTATGACGGGGGCCTACGAGCAGTACTTC.

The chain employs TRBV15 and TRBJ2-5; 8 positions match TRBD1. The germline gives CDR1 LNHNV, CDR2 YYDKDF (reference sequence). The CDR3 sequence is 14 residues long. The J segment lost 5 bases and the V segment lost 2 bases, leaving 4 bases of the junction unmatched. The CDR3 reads CATSRQGASETQYF. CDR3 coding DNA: TGTGCCACCAGCAGACAGGGGGCTAGCGAGACCCAGTACTTC. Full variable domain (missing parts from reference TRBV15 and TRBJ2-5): DAMVIQNPRYQVTQFGKPVTLSCSQTLNHNVMYWYQQKSSQAPKLLFHYYDKDFNNEADTPDNFQSRRPNTSFCFLDIRSPGLGDTAMYLCATSRQGASETQYFGPGTRLLVL.

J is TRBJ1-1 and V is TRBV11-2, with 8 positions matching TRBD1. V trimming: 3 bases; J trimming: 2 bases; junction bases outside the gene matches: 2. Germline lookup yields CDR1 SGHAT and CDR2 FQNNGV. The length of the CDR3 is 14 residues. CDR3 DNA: TGTGCCAGCAGCTTCTCAGGGGGCAACACTGAAGCTTTCTTT. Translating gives CASSFSGGNTEAFF.

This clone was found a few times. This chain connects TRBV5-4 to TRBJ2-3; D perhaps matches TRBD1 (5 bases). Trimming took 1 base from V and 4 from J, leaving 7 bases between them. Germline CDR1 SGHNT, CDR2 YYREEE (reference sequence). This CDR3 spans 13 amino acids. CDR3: CASSLQGADTQYF. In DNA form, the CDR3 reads TGTGCCAGCAGCTTGCAGGGCGCAGATACGCAGTATTTT.

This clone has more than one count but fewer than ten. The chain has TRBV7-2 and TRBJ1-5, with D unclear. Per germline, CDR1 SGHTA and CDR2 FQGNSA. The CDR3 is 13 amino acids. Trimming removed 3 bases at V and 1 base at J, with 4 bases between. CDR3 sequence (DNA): TGTGCCAGCAGCTTTTCAAGCAATCAGCCCCAGCATTTT. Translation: CASSFSSNQPQHF.

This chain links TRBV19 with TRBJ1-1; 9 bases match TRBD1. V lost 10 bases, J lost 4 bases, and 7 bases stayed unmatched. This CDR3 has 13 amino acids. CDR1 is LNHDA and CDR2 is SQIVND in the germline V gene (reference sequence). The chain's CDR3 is CATMTGGGTEAFF. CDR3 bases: TGTGCCACCATGACAGGGGGAGGCACTGAAGCTTTCTTT.

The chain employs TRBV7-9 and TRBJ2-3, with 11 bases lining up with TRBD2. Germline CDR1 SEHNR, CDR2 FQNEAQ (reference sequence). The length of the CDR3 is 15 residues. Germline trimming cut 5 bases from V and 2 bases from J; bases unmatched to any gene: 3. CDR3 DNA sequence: TGTGCCAGCAGCCCTAGCGGGGGGCTCACAGATACGCAGTATTTT. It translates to CASSPSGGLTDTQYF. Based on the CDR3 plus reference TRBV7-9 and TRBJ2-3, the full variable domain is DTGVSQNPRHKITKRGQNVTFRCDPISEHNRLYWYRQTLGQGPEFLTYFQNEAQLEKSRLLSDRFSAERPKGSFSTLEIQRTEQGDSAMYLCASSPSGGLTDTQYFGPGTRLTVL.

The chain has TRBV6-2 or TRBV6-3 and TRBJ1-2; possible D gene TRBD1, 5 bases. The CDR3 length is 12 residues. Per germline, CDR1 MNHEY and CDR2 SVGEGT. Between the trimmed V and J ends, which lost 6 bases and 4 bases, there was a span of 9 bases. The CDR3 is CASSDRIYGYTF. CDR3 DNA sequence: TGTGCCAGCAGCGACAGAATCTATGGCTACACCTTC.

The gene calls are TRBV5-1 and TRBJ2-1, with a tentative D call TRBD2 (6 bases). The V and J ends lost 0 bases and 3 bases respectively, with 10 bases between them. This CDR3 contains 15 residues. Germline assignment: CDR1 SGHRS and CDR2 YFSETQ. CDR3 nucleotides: TGCGCCAGCAGCTTGGGTGGACTACTCTACAATGAGCAGTTCTTC. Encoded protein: CASSLGGLLYNEQFF.